One sample yielded the 23 T cell receptor beta chains listed below, sequenced in a study of blood T cells in healthy people across ages. A second PCR of roughly 6 to 12 cycles used a sample-barcoded 5' primer and a J-beta primer mix. MiXCR was run by TCRdb on the 5' RACE reads, yielding one entry per CDR3 protein. The sample shows 1.5 million or so distinct CDR3 sequences, around two fifths of them seen only once. The sample was blood. These TCRs come from a young woman in good health.

This clonotype has a handful of counts. The chain joins TRBV7-4 to TRBJ2-7; 9 bases are shared with TRBD1. The germline CDR1 and CDR2 sequences are SGHVT and SQSDAQ. The CDR3 spans 15 residues. Trimming removed 4 bases from V and 4 bases from J; junction bases left unmatched: 8. The CDR3 here is CASSYRDREFYEQYF. The CDR3 nucleotides are TGTGCCAGCAGCTACCGGGACAGGGAGTTTTACGAGCAGTACTTC.

The chain couples TRBV5-1 to TRBJ2-1; perhaps D is TRBD1 or TRBD2 (5 bases each). The V gene's germline CDR1 is SGHRS and CDR2 YFSETQ. Trimming stripped 0 bases from V and 9 bases from J, with 16 bases between. The CDR3 has 15 amino acids. The CDR3 DNA is TGCGCCAGCAGCTTGGGAGGGACCGCGTCCGGTGAGCAGTTCTTC. Its protein is CASSLGGTASGEQFF.

This clonotype was observed a few times. This chain uses TRBV11-2 with TRBJ1-2; the match to TRBD1 covers 9 bases. In germline, CDR1 is SGHAT, CDR2 FQNNGV. CDR3 length: 15 residues. With 1 base clipped from V and 5 bases from J, the junction kept 5 bases outside the gene matches. CDR3 protein: CASSLAGTGKYGYTF. CDR3 sequence (DNA): TGTGCCAGCAGCTTAGCCGGGACAGGGAAGTATGGCTACACCTTC.

The rearrangement joins TRBV12-3 or TRBV12-4 to TRBJ1-1; 7 bases fit TRBD1. Unmatched junction bases numbered 13, after V lost 6 bases and J lost 0 bases. The CDR3 sequence is 17 residues long. The CDR3 is CASSPNVGTAMNTEAFF. In DNA, the CDR3 is TGTGCCAGCAGCCCGAACGTTGGGACAGCTATGAACACTGAAGCTTTCTTT.

The J gene is TRBJ2-4, the V gene TRBV18; D is perhaps TRBD1 (6 bases). Near its end, the DNA agrees better with TRBJ2-7, so the J call may be wrong. The CDR3 is 14 residues long. Germline CDR1 reads KGHSH; CDR2 reads LQKENI. In nucleotides, the CDR3 is TGTGCCAGCTCACCGGGACAACCCGTCTACGAGCAGTACTTC. It yields the protein CASSPGQPVYEQYF.

The genes are TRBV6-1 and TRBJ1-2; the D gene is possibly TRBD1 (5 bases). CDR1 and CDR2 from the germline V gene are MNHNS and SASEGT. Trimming left V 0 bases short and J 2 bases short, with 7 bases between. The CDR3 is 14 amino acids. CDR3 DNA sequence: TGTGCCAGCAGTGAAGCAGGACAAAACTATGGCTACACCTTC. This translates into CASSEAGQNYGYTF.

The chain's CDR3 is CASSSRGGHYNEQFF. The CDR3, as DNA: TGTGCCAGCAGCTCTAGGGGGGGACATTACAATGAGCAGTTCTTC. The chain combines TRBV9 with TRBJ2-1; the D gene is possibly TRBD2 (7 bases). This CDR3 has 15 amino acids. Trimming took 4 bases from V and 4 from J, leaving 15 bases between them. Germline CDR1 is SGDLS and CDR2 is YYNGEE.

The chain has TRBV20-1 and TRBJ2-7; D unclear. V was pared by 3 bases and J by 5 bases, with 11 bases between. The CDR3 runs to 12 residues. In germline, CDR1 is DFQATT, CDR2 SNEGSKA (reference sequence). The CDR3 is CSARVSRDEQYF. The CDR3 region has the DNA TGCAGTGCTAGGGTGTCTCGCGACGAGCAGTACTTC.

The V call is TRBV6-5, the J call TRBJ2-1; 8 positions match TRBD2. CDR3 length: 15 residues. The trim removed 6 bases at V and 4 bases at J, leaving 8 bases unmatched. CDR1 and CDR2 (germline): MNHEY, SVGAGI. The DNA for the CDR3 is TGTGCCAGCAGCGGGGGGGCCCCACCTTACAATGAGCAGTTCTTC. Its protein is CASSGGAPPYNEQFF.

This sequence joins TRBV20-1 and TRBJ2-5, with a possible D match to TRBD1 (5 bases). The DNA matches TRBJ2-7 better at its end, which makes the J call doubtful. Germline V gene sequence: CDR1 DFQATT, CDR2 SNEGSKA (reference sequence). The CDR3 extends over 12 amino acids. The CDR3 here is CSARTVRPEQYF. Here the CDR3 DNA reads TGCAGTGCTAGGACAGTAAGGCCCGAGCAGTACTTC.

V gene TRBV5-1 combines with J gene TRBJ2-5; 8 bases align to TRBD1. V was clipped by 1 base and J by 4 bases; unmatched bases: 9. CDR1 is SGHRS and CDR2 is YFSETQ in the germline V gene. CDR3 length: 16 amino acids. The CDR3 reads CASSLTKTGDGETQYF. The CDR3 DNA sequence: TGCGCCAGCAGCTTGACTAAGACAGGGGATGGAGAGACCCAGTACTTC.

The CDR3 DNA follows: TGTGCCAGCAGTCGGCCGGCTAGCGAGACCCAGTACTTC. Amino acids: CASSRPASETQYF. This rearrangement joins TRBV28 to TRBJ2-7; D might be TRBD2 (5 bases). The tail of the sequence fits TRBJ2-5 better, so the J call may be wrong. CDR3 length equals 13 residues. The germline V gene has CDR1 MDHEN and CDR2 SYDVKM.

This clonotype has just a few counts. The gene calls are TRBV6-1 and TRBJ2-3, with unresolved D. The germline CDR1 and CDR2 sequences are MNHNS and SASEGT. The V gene lost 6 bases and the J gene lost 4 bases, with 17 bases spanning the gap. The CDR3 is 15 amino acids. The CDR3 nucleotides are TGTGCCAGCAGGCCCGTGGACCAAGTCCCAGATACGCAGTATTTT. Translation gives CASRPVDQVPDTQYF.

This rearrangement joins TRBV29-1 to TRBJ1-2, with D possibly matching TRBD1 (5 bases). The germline CDR1 and CDR2 sequences are SQVTM and ANQGSEA. CDR3 length equals 15 residues. V was clipped by 4 bases and J by 3 bases, with 18 bases between them. The CDR3 loop is CSVGGRGGAYYGYTF. CDR3 DNA: TGCAGCGTTGGGGGCCGGGGGGGAGCATACTATGGCTACACCTTC.

Only a few counts were recorded for this clonotype. This chain uses TRBV7-2 with TRBJ2-3; D possibly matches TRBD1 or TRBD2 (5 bases each). Germline V gene lookup returns CDR1 SGHTA and CDR2 FQGNSA. Trimming removed 4 bases at V and 4 bases at J, with 15 bases between. The CDR3 extends over 15 amino acids. The CDR3, as DNA: TGTGCCAGCAGCTCCTCTACTAGAGGGGCAGATACGCAGTATTTT. Translating it yields CASSSSTRGADTQYF.

This rearrangement joins TRBV2 to TRBJ1-1, with D maybe TRBD1 (6 bases). The ends were cut back, 4 bases at V and 4 bases at J, with 13 bases in the middle. The CDR3 totals 14 residues. Germline CDR1 and CDR2: SNHLY and FYNNEI. The chain's CDR3 is CASSAQGLGTEAFF. CDR3 in DNA: TGTGCCAGCAGTGCCCAGGGGTTGGGCACTGAAGCTTTCTTT.

This clonotype was seen a handful of times. The chain carries TRBV24-1 and TRBJ2-3, with D possibly being TRBD1 or TRBD2 (5 bases each). V lost 4 bases to trimming and J lost 2 bases, with 21 bases between them. This CDR3 has 18 residues. The germline V gene encodes CDR1 KGHDR and CDR2 SFDVKD. The CDR3, as DNA: TGTGCCACCAGTGACCCCCGGGACCGAAGAGGGGCCACAGATACGCAGTATTTT. Its protein product is CATSDPRDRRGATDTQYF.

The gene calls are TRBV6-1 and TRBJ2-7, with D unclear. The CDR3 totals 15 residues. Looked up from germline, CDR1 is MNHNS and CDR2 is SASEGT. The germline V and J ends were trimmed by 2 bases and 6 bases, with 17 bases remaining between them. The CDR3 here is CASSEHWRATFEQYF. CDR3 nucleotides: TGTGCCAGCAGTGAACACTGGAGAGCAACCTTCGAGCAGTACTTC.

This clonotype has only one observation. The V and J genes are TRBV5-1 and TRBJ1-6, with a tentative D call TRBD1 (5 bases). The CDR3 is 13 amino acids. In germline, CDR1 is SGHRS, CDR2 YFSETQ. V lost 0 bases and J 15 bases, leaving 13 bases between the germline ends. The chain's CDR3 is CASSLADGGYLHF. CDR3 nucleotides: TGCGCCAGCAGCTTGGCCGACGGGGGATACCTCCACTTT.

The chain uses TRBV7-8 and TRBJ2-2; D possibly corresponds to TRBD1 (5 bases). V was shortened by 5 bases and J by 7 bases, with 11 bases between the two germline ends. The germline gives CDR1 SGHVS, CDR2 FQNEAQ. The CDR3 loop spans 13 amino acids. CDR3 protein: CASSHRSFGELFF. The DNA of the CDR3 is TGTGCCAGCAGCCACAGGAGTTTCGGGGAGCTGTTTTTT.

This chain's CDR3 is CASSEFGTTGNTIYF. The CDR3 region has the DNA TGTGCCAGCAGTGAATTTGGGACAACTGGAAACACCATATATTTT. The rearrangement joins TRBV25-1 to TRBJ1-3, with a possible D match to TRBD1 (6 bases). With 1 base removed from V and 2 bases from J, the gap between germline ends came to 9 bases. Germline V CDR1 and CDR2: MGHDK, SYGVNS. The CDR3 is 15 residues long.

The CDR3 region is CASSGGQGLMFGANVLTF. CDR3 coding DNA: TGTGCCAGCAGTGGGGGACAGGGGTTAATGTTTGGGGCCAACGTCCTGACTTTC. This sequence joins TRBV6-1 and TRBJ2-6, with TRBD1 matching over 10 bases. From germline, CDR1 is MNHNS and CDR2 SASEGT. After removal of 4 bases from V and 3 bases from J, the junction contained 9 bases not matched to a gene. CDR3 size: 18 residues.

This rearrangement joins TRBV10-3 to TRBJ2-5; D unclear. CDR1 is ENHRY, CDR2 SYGVKD, per germline. CDR3 size: 13 residues. Trimming removed 2 bases at V and 5 bases at J, with 9 bases between. DNA of the CDR3: TGTGCCATCAGTGAGGGGATGGAGGAGACCCAGTACTTC. Translating it yields CAISEGMEETQYF.